This T cell receptor beta chain was sequenced during a study of monozygotic twins with inflammatory bowel disease. From the 5' RACE reads, TCRdb lists one entry per CDR3 protein and no DNA. The table counts about 330,000 distinct CDR3 sequences; under 2.5% lies in the top ten. The CDR3 is 17 amino acids. Per germline, CDR1 DFQATT and CDR2 SNEGSKA (reference sequence). The sequence derives from a human donor with ulcerative colitis or Crohn's disease, or a healthy co-twin of an affected twin (not recorded which). The sequencing sample was made of blood. The chain carries TRBV20-1 and TRBJ1-2; TCRdb's D call of TRBD1 is untestable without DNA. The CDR3 sequence: CSAREGTGRTNNYGYTF.